These 4 T cell receptor beta chains were sequenced from one sample in a study of blood T cell repertoires in COVID-19. Measured with immunoSEQ multiplex PCR; TCRdb has only the in-frame clones, and not every one. The sample yields over 100,000 clones, 86% seen once. The sequencing input was peripheral blood. These receptors were obtained from a woman aged 65 to 85 with COVID-19, enrolled during active disease.

The chain recombines TRBV18 with TRBJ2-7, with D possibly TRBD2 on 5 matching bases. This CDR3 is built from 14 residues. The ends were cut back, 3 bases at V and 2 bases at J, with 11 bases in the middle. Germline CDR1 reads KGHSH; CDR2 reads LQKENI. The CDR3: CASSPLGRTYEQYF. Here the CDR3 DNA reads TGTGCCAGCTCACCTTTAGGGAGAACCTACGAGCAGTACTTC.

V usage is TRBV5-6 and J usage is TRBJ2-7; weak D call: TRBD2 (5 bases). V lost 4 bases to trimming and J lost 1 base, with 12 bases between them. The CDR3 extends over 14 amino acids. Germline loops: CDR1 SGHDT, CDR2 YYEEEE. The chain's CDR3 is CASSPRLNSYEQYF. CDR3 nucleotide sequence: TGTGCCAGCAGCCCACGACTAAATTCCTACGAGCAGTACTTC.

This chain links TRBV5-1 with TRBJ1-3; 7 bases map to TRBD1. The germline CDR1 and CDR2 sequences are SGHRS and YFSETQ. The CDR3 runs 16 residues. Trimming at V came to 0 bases and at J to 0 bases, leaving 3 bases not matched to a gene. CDR3 sequence reads: CASSLVGQISGNTIYF. The CDR3 DNA sequence: TGCGCCAGCAGCTTGGTGGGACAGATCTCTGGAAACACCATATATTTT.

The CDR3: CASRQENSPLHF. The CDR3 DNA sequence: TGCGCCAGCCGACAGGAGAATTCACCCCTCCACTTT. The rearrangement uses TRBV5-1 and TRBJ1-6, with D possibly TRBD1 on 6 matching bases. CDR1 SGHRS and CDR2 YFSETQ come from the germline V gene. The V end was cut by 7 bases, the J end by 7 bases, with 9 bases between. The CDR3 is 12 amino acids.